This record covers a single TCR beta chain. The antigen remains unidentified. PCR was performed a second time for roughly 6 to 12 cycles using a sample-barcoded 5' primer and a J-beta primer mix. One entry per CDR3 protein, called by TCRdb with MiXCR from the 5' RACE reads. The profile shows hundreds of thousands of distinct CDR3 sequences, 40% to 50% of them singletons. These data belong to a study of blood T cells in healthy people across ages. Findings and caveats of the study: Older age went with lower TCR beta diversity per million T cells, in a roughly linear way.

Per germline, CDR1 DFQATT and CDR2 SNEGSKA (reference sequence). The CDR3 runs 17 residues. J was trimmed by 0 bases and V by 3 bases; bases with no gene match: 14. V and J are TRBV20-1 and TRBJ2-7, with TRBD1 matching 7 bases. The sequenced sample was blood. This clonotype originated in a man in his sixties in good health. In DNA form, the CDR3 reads TGCAGTGCTAGTAACTCAATTGACAGGGTCTACTCCTACGAGCAGTACTTC. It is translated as CSASNSIDRVYSYEQYF.